This T cell receptor (beta chain) was identified during a study of blood T cell repertoires in COVID-19. Study information: Samples representing acute and convalescent COVID-19 were sourced from the United States, Italy and Spain. PBMCs, B-cell-depleted T cells, or T cells provided the cDNA or gDNA that made up the material.

This clone has a handful of counts. In the source study's methods: Amplification from reference gene primers served as the basis for estimated nucleated cell counts. Method: immunoSEQ multiplex PCR; TCRdb's copy keeps in-frame clones and lacks some. V and J calls and clone size are as listed in that table; D and trimming were resolved from the DNA. The sample yields over 100,000 clones, about 85% seen once. There are 13 residues in the CDR3. The V end lost 1 base, the J end lost 6 bases, and 7 bases lay between the germline ends. Germline values: CDR1 LGHDT, CDR2 YNNKEL (reference sequence). Sequenced input: peripheral blood. This TCR was sampled from a man older than 75 with acute or convalescent COVID-19. This rearrangement joins TRBV3-1 (or the pseudogene TRBV3-2) to TRBJ1-5, with D unclear. The DNA of the CDR3 is TGTGCCAGCAGCCAAGGGGAGGCTCAGCCCCAGCATTTT. This sequence encodes CASSQGEAQPQHF.